A single sample is the source of the 17 T cell receptor beta chains below, sequenced in a study of blood T cell repertoires in COVID-19. Assay used: immunoSEQ multiplex PCR; TCRdb lists only in-frame clones, some missing. The table has around 60,000 clones, more than 80% seen once. Input material: peripheral blood. The receptors originated from a woman aged 80 or over with active COVID-19.

V and J are TRBV21-1 and TRBJ1-2. TRBV21-1 is classified as a pseudogene. This CDR3 contains 18 residues. The CDR3 nucleotides are TGTGCCAGCAGCCAATCTTCCGGGAGGCCAACAGGCGCTATGGGCTACACCTTC. Residues: CASSQSSGRPTGAMGYTF.

The chain couples TRBV27 to TRBJ2-1; D not certain. This CDR3 comprises 18 residues. Trimming stripped 2 bases from V and 0 bases from J, with 17 bases between. From germline, CDR1 is MNHEY and CDR2 SMNVEV (reference sequence). The CDR3 loop is CASSLEGGPPSSYNEQFF. In DNA, the CDR3 is TGTGCCAGCAGTTTAGAAGGCGGTCCACCTAGCTCCTACAATGAGCAGTTCTTC.

The rearrangement joins TRBV5-1 to TRBJ1-4, with D unclear. The length of the CDR3 is 15 residues. Germline V gene sequence: CDR1 SGHRS, CDR2 YFSETQ. Trimming took 0 bases from V and 1 from J, leaving 7 bases between them. The CDR3 reads CASSLGGLTNEKLFF. DNA for the CDR3: TGCGCCAGCAGCTTGGGTGGGCTAACTAATGAAAAACTGTTTTTT.

The CDR3 region has the DNA TGTGCCAGCAGTTCTCAGACAGGGGGGTTCAGCACAGATACGCAGTATTTT. It yields the protein CASSSQTGGFSTDTQYF. The chain joins TRBV28 to TRBJ2-3; TRBD1 agrees at 9 bases. The junction had 8 bases not matched to a gene; V was cut back by 4 bases and J by 0 bases. The CDR3 runs 17 residues. Germline V gives CDR1 MDHEN, CDR2 SYDVKM. The entire variable domain, with the rest obtained from reference TRBV28 and TRBJ2-3, is as follows: DVKVTQSSRYLVKRTGEKVFLECVQDMDHENMFWYRQDPGLGLRLIYFSYDVKMKEKGDIPEGYSVSREKKERFSLILESASTNQTSMYLCASSSQTGGFSTDTQYFGPGTRLTVL.

The chain uses TRBV6-5 and TRBJ1-2, with 8 bases fitting TRBD1. The CDR3 extends over 15 amino acids. V gave up 4 bases and J gave up 4 bases; unmatched junction bases: 8. Per germline, CDR1 MNHEY and CDR2 SVGAGI. CDR3 in amino acids: CASSSDRGRGYGYTF. For the CDR3, the DNA is TGTGCCAGCAGTTCTGACAGGGGACGAGGCTATGGCTACACCTTC.

DNA of the CDR3: TGCAGCGCCCACGGACAGGGGAATCCCGGGGAGCTGTTTTTT. Encoded protein: CSAHGQGNPGELFF. V usage is TRBV29-1 and J usage is TRBJ2-2; the match to TRBD1 covers 9 bases. The length of the CDR3 is 14 residues. The germline V gene has CDR1 SQVTM and CDR2 ANQGSEA. With 7 bases clipped from V and 6 bases from J, the junction kept 9 bases outside the gene matches.

This chain uses TRBV5-1 with TRBJ2-5; the D is unclear. V gave up 0 bases and J gave up 4 bases, with 19 bases separating them. The CDR3 is 17 residues long. The germline gives CDR1 SGHRS, CDR2 YFSETQ. CDR3 nucleotide sequence: TGCGCCAGCAGCTTGGAGAGACCGCCAAATAGCCTAGAGACCCAGTACTTC. This gives the protein CASSLERPPNSLETQYF.

This chain connects TRBV2 to TRBJ1-4; D might be TRBD1 (6 bases). Germline V CDR1 and CDR2: SNHLY, FYNNEI. The CDR3 has 14 amino acids. V was shortened by 3 bases and J by 8 bases, with 13 bases between the two germline ends. The CDR3 here is CASSDPRGGEKLFF. The DNA of the CDR3 is TGTGCCAGCAGTGACCCCAGGGGAGGGGAAAAACTGTTTTTT.

CDR3 sequence: CASSTRTGEQYF. The CDR3 region has the DNA TGTGCCAGTAGTACCCGGACGGGGGAGCAGTACTTC. This sequence joins TRBV19 and TRBJ2-7; TRBD2 is a possible D gene (5 bases). CDR1 and CDR2 (germline): LNHDA, SQIVND (reference sequence). The CDR3 length is 12 residues. Trimming left V 4 bases short and J 7 bases short, with 11 bases between.

This clone was seen more than once but under ten times. The chain has TRBV24-1 and TRBJ2-3, with 7 bases aligning to TRBD1. The junction had 4 bases not matched to a gene; V was cut back by 5 bases and J by 0 bases. This CDR3 contains 15 residues. CDR1 is KGHDR, CDR2 SFDVKD, per germline. The CDR3 sequence is CATSVGRGSTDTQYF. In DNA form, the CDR3 reads TGTGCCACCAGTGTCGGCAGGGGGAGCACAGATACGCAGTATTTT.

This sequence joins TRBV24-1 and TRBJ1-1, with D possibly TRBD1 on 6 matching bases. Germline assignment: CDR1 KGHDR and CDR2 SFDVKD. CDR3 size: 13 residues. The V and J ends lost 8 bases and 1 base respectively, with 10 bases between them. CDR3: CATNNRENTEAFF. For the CDR3, the DNA is TGTGCCACCAATAACAGGGAGAACACTGAAGCTTTCTTT.

This clone came up once. The J gene is TRBJ2-3, the V gene TRBV4-2, with 9 bases matching TRBD2. The trim removed 0 bases at V and 4 bases at J, leaving 5 bases unmatched. This CDR3 spans 16 amino acids. CDR1 and CDR2 from the germline V gene are LGHNA and YNFKEQ. The CDR3 reads CASSQEGGRGADTQYF. CDR3 nucleotides: TGTGCCAGCAGCCAAGAGGGCGGGAGGGGGGCAGATACGCAGTATTTT.

This rearrangement joins TRBV6-1 to TRBJ1-2; D call uncertain. The germline V gene encodes CDR1 MNHNS and CDR2 SASEGT. The V gene lost 1 base and the J gene lost 4 bases, with 10 bases spanning the gap. CDR3 size: 14 residues. In DNA form, the CDR3 reads TGTGCCAGCAGTGAAGACCAGCCGGGCTATGGCTACACCTTC. Residues: CASSEDQPGYGYTF.

This clone was seen just once. The rearrangement links TRBV12-3 or TRBV12-4 to TRBJ1-4; 7 bases fit TRBD1. The CDR3 sequence is 12 residues long. The V gene end was trimmed by 5 bases and the J gene end by 13 bases; junction bases not matched to a gene: 7. The CDR3, as DNA: TGTGCCAGCAGTATCCGGACAGGCCGACTGTTTTTT. Translated: CASSIRTGRLFF.

The CDR3 DNA sequence: TGCAGTGCGGCGGGAGGGGATGAGCAGTTCTTC. This encodes CSAAGGDEQFF. This chain connects TRBV20-1 to TRBJ2-1, with 9 nucleotides matching TRBD2. The V and J ends lost 6 bases and 8 bases, in that order; junction bases with no gene match: 2. The germline V gene encodes CDR1 DFQATT and CDR2 SNEGSKA (reference sequence). CDR3 length equals 11 residues.

This clone was observed a single time. The rearrangement joins TRBV9 to TRBJ1-6; no clear D gene. The V and J ends lost 0 bases and 10 bases respectively, with 8 bases between them. Germline V lookup: CDR1 SGDLS, CDR2 YYNGEE. The CDR3 is 13 amino acids. The CDR3 region is CASSVEERSPLHF. The CDR3 DNA sequence: TGTGCCAGCAGCGTAGAGGAGCGGTCACCCCTCCACTTT.

This chain connects TRBV2 to TRBJ2-7; tentative D call: TRBD1 (5 bases). CDR3 length: 15 amino acids. V was shortened by 6 bases and J by 0 bases, with 15 bases between the two germline ends. Germline loops: CDR1 SNHLY, CDR2 FYNNEI. In DNA, the CDR3 is TGTGCCAGCAGGAAAGGGGCCCCCCCCTCCTACGAGCAGTACTTC. Translating gives CASRKGAPPSYEQYF.